This is a list of T cell receptor beta chains from one sample in a study of cytomegalovirus exposure and HLA in healthy donors. TCRdb's copy holds only in-frame clones and misses some; the assay was immunoSEQ multiplex PCR. This sample's table reports 110,000 to 150,000 clones. The sequencing sample was made of PBMCs. The receptor source for this set is a male donor in good health and CMV-seronegative. The CDR3 runs from the conserved cysteine through the conserved F or W. A D gene is named only where the DNA matches it firmly.

TRBV6-1,TRBJ2-2,NA,13,TGTGCCAGCAGTGAACTCAGGGCCGGGGAGCTGTTTTTT,CASSELRAGELFF
TRBV6-1,TRBJ2-7,TRBD1,16,TGTGCCAGCAGTGGATCGACAGGGTTTAAGAGCTACGAGCAGTACTTC,CASSGSTGFKSYEQYF
TRBV6-5,TRBJ2-2,NA,15,TGTGCCAGCACCTACTTTCCAGGGAACACCGGGGAGCTGTTTTTT,CASTYFPGNTGELFF
TRBV28,TRBJ1-6,NA,14,TGTGCCAGTAACCTTAGCTCCTATAATTCACCCCTCCACTTT,CASNLSSYNSPLHF
TRBV4-3,TRBJ2-7,TRBD2,12,TGCGCCAGCAGCCCGGGGGGGAACGAGCAGTACTTC,CASSPGGNEQYF
TRBV6-5,TRBJ2-1,NA,12,TGTGCCAGCGGGGTAGGGGGCAATGAGCAGTTCTTC,CASGVGGNEQFF
TRBV2,TRBJ1-1,NA,12,TGTGCCAGCAGTCGTGACCCCGGGGAGGCTTTCTTT,CASSRDPGEAFF
TRBV12-5,TRBJ1-2,NA,15,TGTGCTAGTGGTTTGGTACCCGGGTTTAACTATGGCTACACCTTC,CASGLVPGFNYGYTF
TRBV28,TRBJ1-4,NA,15,TGTGCCAGTACCTTAGAAGGGGTTGGGAATGAAAAACTGTTTTTT,CASTLEGVGNEKLFF
TRBV2,TRBJ2-7,TRBD1,14,TGTGCCAGCAGTATCGACAGGGTCGTCCACGAGCAGTACTTC,CASSIDRVVHEQYF
TRBV19,TRBJ2-7,TRBD1,15,TGTGCCAGTAGTATGAAAGGGACAGGGGATCGCGAGCAGTACTTC,CASSMKGTGDREQYF
TRBV5-1,TRBJ1-1,NA,16,TGCGCCAGCAGCTTGGGGCTGGGAGGGGGGATCACTGAAGCTTTCTTT,CASSLGLGGGITEAFF
TRBV5-1,TRBJ1-1,TRBD1,16,TGCGCCAGCAGCATTGCCGGGACAGGGAATACCCTGTTTGCTTTCTTT,CASSIAGTGNTLFAFF
TRBV19,TRBJ1-5,NA,15,TGTGCCAGTAGTCCTCGGACAGCTAGCAATCAGCCCCAGCATTTT,CASSPRTASNQPQHF
TRBV18,TRBJ1-1,NA,13,TGTGCCAGCTCACCACGAGACAGCACTGAAGCTTTCTTT,CASSPRDSTEAFF
TRBV25-1,TRBJ2-2,TRBD2,17,TGTGCCAGCAGTGAAGGATTGACGGGGGGGGTAACCGGGGAGCTGTTTTTT,CASSEGLTGGVTGELFF
TRBV4-3,TRBJ1-2,NA,16,TGCGCCAGCAGCCGGGGTGGCGGGGGGCCTAATGAGGGCTACACCTTC,CASSRGGGGPNEGYTF
TRBV18,TRBJ2-7,NA,15,TGTGCCAGCTCACCGACAGGAGGCGTGGGTTACGAGCAGTACTTC,CASSPTGGVGYEQYF
TRBV29-1,TRBJ2-3,TRBD1,14,TGCAGCGGTCAGACAGGGGTTGGCACAGATACGCAGTATTTT,CSGQTGVGTDTQYF
TRBV6-4,TRBJ2-7,TRBD1,17,TGTGCCAGCAGTGAGAAAGTGGGGACAGGGGGCTCGTACGAGCAGTACTTC,CASSEKVGTGGSYEQYF
TRBV5-1,TRBJ2-7,TRBD2,18,TGCGCCAGCAGCTACGGGTTCTCGACTAGCGGGAGTGCCTACGAGCAGTACTTC,CASSYGFSTSGSAYEQYF
TRBV2,TRBJ2-1,TRBD2,14,TGTGCCCTACGGGACAGCGGGGGGCCCAATGAGCAGTTCTTC,CALRDSGGPNEQFF
TRBV7-2,TRBJ1-1,TRBD1,17,TGTGCCAGCAGCTTGTCCCAGGACAGGGGTTTGAGGGCTGAAGCTTTCTTT,CASSLSQDRGLRAEAFF
TRBV6-5,TRBJ2-1,TRBD2,15,TGTGCCAGCAGACTTACTAGCGGAGCCTACAATGAGCAGTTCTTC,CASRLTSGAYNEQFF
TRBV6-5,TRBJ1-6,NA,14,TGTGCCAGCAGTTCCAGCTCCTATAATTCACCCCTCCACTTT,CASSSSSYNSPLHF
TRBV25-1,TRBJ1-5,TRBD1,13,TGTGCCACGCAAGACAGGGGGTCCCAGCCCCAGCATTTT,CATQDRGSQPQHF
TRBV2,TRBJ2-7,NA,11,TGTGCCAGCACTCCTGAGGACGAGCAGTACTTC,CASTPEDEQYF
TRBV11-3,TRBJ2-1,NA,13,TGTGCCAGCAGCCCCCCTTCAGGGGGGAAGCAGTTCTTC,CASSPPSGGKQFF
TRBV25-1,TRBJ1-2,NA,16,TGTGCCAGCAGTGCCGAAAGGGGCCGGTTCGGCTATGGCTACACCTTC,CASSAERGRFGYGYTF
TRBV19,TRBJ1-5,NA,13,TGTGCCAGTAGTATTAGAGGGAGGCAGCCCCAGCATTTT,CASSIRGRQPQHF
TRBV19,TRBJ2-5,TRBD1,15,TGTGCCAGTAGTATGGTTTCACAGGGGCAAGAGACCCAGTACTTC,CASSMVSQGQETQYF
TRBV9,TRBJ1-1,NA,15,TGTGCCAGCAGCGTAGATACAGCCTTGAACACTGAAGCTTTCTTT,CASSVDTALNTEAFF
TRBV19,TRBJ2-5,TRBD2,15,TGTGCCAGTAGTATCGGTCCTAGCGGCAAAGAGACCCAGTACTTC,CASSIGPSGKETQYF